This is a list of T cell receptor beta chains from one sample in a study of blood T cell repertoires in COVID-19. Profiled with immunoSEQ multiplex PCR; TCRdb holds only in-frame clones, not every one. The sample comprises 120,000 or so clones, around 84% of which are singletons, and about 4% rests with the top ten. Specimen: PBMCs or T cells enriched from blood (not recorded which). Source of these receptors: a woman under 40 who had recovered from COVID-19. Both conserved end residues are part of each CDR3. The D gene is left open where the match is weak. Clone size is shown for a subset of rows, as once, few, many or a class of expanded clone.

D: TRBD1; J: TRBJ2-2; size: NA; V: TRBV7-9; CDR3: CASSTGQIDTGELFF; DNA: TGTGCCAGCAGCACGGGACAGATCGACACCGGGGAGCTGTTTTTT
D: TRBD2; J: TRBJ2-3; size: NA; V: TRBV28; CDR3: CASSQDLAGGADTQYF; DNA: TGTGCCAGCAGCCAGGATTTAGCGGGAGGCGCAGATACGCAGTATTTT
D: NA; J: TRBJ2-3; size: NA; V: TRBV10-3; CDR3: CAISAQGRRDTQYF; DNA: TGTGCCATCAGTGCACAGGGCCGGAGAGATACGCAGTATTTT
D: TRBD1; J: TRBJ2-7; size: NA; V: TRBV5-1; CDR3: CASSFTGQGASYEQYF; DNA: TGCGCCAGCAGCTTCACCGGACAGGGGGCTTCCTACGAGCAGTACTTC
D: NA; J: TRBJ2-7; size: NA; V: TRBV4-3; CDR3: CASSQGAGTPSYEQYF; DNA: TGCGCCAGCAGCCAGGGCGCCGGGACACCATCCTACGAGCAGTACTTC
D: TRBD2; J: TRBJ2-7; size: NA; V: TRBV5-1; CDR3: CASSLAGGLAGTYEQYF; DNA: TGCGCCAGCAGCTTGGCCGGGGGACTAGCGGGAACCTACGAGCAGTACTTC
D: NA; J: TRBJ2-7; size: NA; V: TRBV7-2; CDR3: CASSLFDEQYF; DNA: TGTGCCAGCAGCTTATTCGACGAGCAGTACTTC
D: TRBD2; J: TRBJ2-7; size: NA; V: TRBV30; CDR3: CAWSSGGVAYEQYF; DNA: TGTGCCTGGAGTTCTGGGGGGGTCGCCTACGAGCAGTACTTC
D: TRBD1; J: TRBJ1-5; size: NA; V: TRBV28; CDR3: CATTDRGLRRSNQPQHF; DNA: TGTGCCACTACGGACAGGGGGCTGAGAAGGAGCAATCAGCCCCAGCATTTT
D: NA; J: TRBJ1-1; size: NA; V: TRBV5-1; CDR3: CASSEGTEAFF; DNA: TGCGCCAGCTCGGAGGGAACTGAAGCTTTCTTT
D: TRBD1; J: TRBJ1-1; size: few; V: TRBV6-2/TRBV6-3; CDR3: CASSYGQGAIEAFF; DNA: TGTGCCAGCAGTTACGGACAGGGGGCAATTGAAGCTTTCTTT
D: NA; J: TRBJ1-5; size: NA; V: TRBV25-1; CDR3: CASSLAGSNQPQHF; DNA: TGTGCCAGCAGTCTGGCAGGGAGCAATCAGCCCCAGCATTTT
D: NA; J: TRBJ1-5; size: NA; V: TRBV4-1; CDR3: CASSQDQGTVTTYGQPQHF; DNA: TGCGCCAGCAGCCAAGACCAGGGGACGGTGACTACTTATGGCCAGCCCCAGCATTTT
D: NA; J: TRBJ2-5; size: NA; V: TRBV4-2; CDR3: CASSQVSRNQETQYF; DNA: TGTGCCAGCAGCCAAGTGAGCAGGAACCAAGAGACCCAGTACTTC
D: NA; J: TRBJ1-5; size: NA; V: TRBV6-5; CDR3: CASSYSGGRNQPQHF; DNA: TGTGCCAGCAGTTACTCGGGGGGACGCAATCAGCCCCAGCATTTT
D: NA; J: TRBJ1-1; size: NA; V: TRBV7-9; CDR3: CASSLRRDPATEAFF; DNA: TGTGCCAGCAGCTTAAGGAGGGATCCAGCCACTGAAGCTTTCTTT
D: TRBD1; J: TRBJ2-5; size: NA; V: TRBV2; CDR3: CASSLRTGGQETQYF; DNA: TGTGCCAGCAGTCTCAGGACAGGGGGACAAGAGACCCAGTACTTC
D: TRBD2; J: TRBJ2-3; size: NA; V: TRBV11-3; CDR3: CASSLGGPAGEATDTQYF; DNA: TGTGCCAGCAGCTTAGGGGGGCCAGCGGGAGAGGCCACAGATACGCAGTATTTT
D: NA; J: TRBJ1-1; size: NA; V: TRBV7-3; CDR3: CASSHLARGQSEAFF; DNA: TGTGCCAGCAGCCACCTCGCCCGAGGGCAGAGTGAAGCTTTCTTT
D: TRBD1; J: TRBJ1-2; size: NA; V: TRBV29-1; CDR3: CSVGTGPYGYTF; DNA: TGCAGCGTGGGGACAGGACCCTATGGCTATACCTTC
D: NA; J: TRBJ1-3; size: NA; V: TRBV5-1; CDR3: CASSSSRGPGNTIYF; DNA: TGCGCCAGCAGCTCTTCCAGGGGTCCTGGAAACACCATATATTTT
D: TRBD1; J: TRBJ2-7; size: NA; V: TRBV3-1/TRBV3-2; CDR3: CASRRGQGLYEQYF; DNA: TGTGCCAGCAGACGGGGACAGGGCCTCTACGAGCAGTACTTC
D: NA; J: TRBJ1-3; size: once; V: TRBV14; CDR3: CASSQEKALDTIYF; DNA: TGTGCCAGCAGCCAAGAAAAAGCGCTGGACACCATATATTTT
D: TRBD2; J: TRBJ2-5; size: once; V: TRBV6-2/TRBV6-3; CDR3: CASSYPTSGKETQYF; DNA: TGTGCCAGCAGTTACCCGACTAGCGGGAAAGAGACCCAGTACTTC
D: NA; J: TRBJ2-1; size: once; V: TRBV18; CDR3: CASSPDSLSYNEQFF; DNA: TGTGCCAGCTCACCAGACTCGCTCTCCTACAATGAGCAGTTCTTC
D: TRBD1; J: TRBJ1-6; size: NA; V: TRBV18; CDR3: CASSPRDRGDSPLHF; DNA: TGTGCCAGCTCACCACGGGACAGGGGAGATTCACCCCTCCACTTT
D: NA; J: TRBJ1-2; size: NA; V: TRBV5-4; CDR3: CASSGQQGLYGYTF; DNA: TGTGCCAGCAGCGGACAACAGGGCCTCTATGGCTACACCTTC
D: NA; J: TRBJ2-5; size: NA; V: TRBV6-5; CDR3: CASSYNLRDQYF; DNA: TGTGCCAGCAGTTATAATCTACGCGACCAGTACTTC
D: TRBD1; J: TRBJ2-1; size: NA; V: TRBV7-9; CDR3: CASSSRTGEGGEQFF; DNA: TGTGCCAGCAGCTCCCGGACAGGGGAGGGGGGTGAGCAGTTCTTC
D: TRBD2; J: TRBJ2-3; size: NA; V: TRBV7-2; CDR3: CASSLALAGGQYF; DNA: TGTGCCAGCAGCTTAGCGCTAGCGGGAGGGCAGTATTTT
D: NA; J: TRBJ2-2; size: NA; V: TRBV7-9; CDR3: CATRRIRSSGNTGELFF; DNA: TGTGCCACCCGCCGTATTCGTAGTAGCGGGAACACCGGGGAGCTGTTTTTT
D: NA; J: TRBJ2-1; size: NA; V: TRBV7-9; CDR3: CASSLRDSGIEQFF; DNA: TGTGCCAGCAGCCTCCGGGACTCGGGGATTGAGCAGTTCTTC
D: TRBD1; J: TRBJ1-4; size: NA; V: TRBV6-5; CDR3: CASSIRTGLSQLFF; DNA: TGTGCCAGCAGTATACGGACAGGGTTATCGCAGCTGTTTTTT
D: TRBD2; J: TRBJ2-5; size: NA; V: TRBV7-2; CDR3: CASSRTSGRGKAQYF; DNA: TGTGCCAGCAGCCGGACTAGCGGGAGGGGCAAGGCCCAGTACTTC
D: TRBD1; J: TRBJ1-3; size: NA; V: TRBV19; CDR3: CATIGQGLNTIYF; DNA: TGTGCCACCATTGGACAGGGTCTAAACACCATATATTTT
D: NA; J: TRBJ1-5; size: once; V: TRBV6-8; CDR3: CASLTGYQPQHF; DNA: TGTGCCAGCCTAACAGGATATCAGCCCCAGCATTTT
D: NA; J: TRBJ1-5; size: NA; V: TRBV28; CDR3: CASRKDIQAQHF; DNA: TGTGCCAGCAGGAAAGACATCCAGGCCCAGCATTTT
D: NA; J: TRBJ1-1; size: NA; V: TRBV19; CDR3: CASSIFGVRASEAFF; DNA: TGTGCCAGTAGTATTTTTGGGGTCAGGGCTTCTGAAGCTTTCTTT
D: TRBD2; J: TRBJ2-2; size: once; V: TRBV9; CDR3: CASSGLAGGLTGELFF; DNA: TGTGCCAGCAGCGGACTAGCGGGAGGTTTGACCGGGGAGCTGTTTTTT
D: NA; J: TRBJ2-2; size: few; V: TRBV11-1; CDR3: CASSLSGGVNTGELFF; DNA: TGTGCCAGCAGCTTATCGGGCGGGGTGAACACCGGGGAGCTGTTTTTT